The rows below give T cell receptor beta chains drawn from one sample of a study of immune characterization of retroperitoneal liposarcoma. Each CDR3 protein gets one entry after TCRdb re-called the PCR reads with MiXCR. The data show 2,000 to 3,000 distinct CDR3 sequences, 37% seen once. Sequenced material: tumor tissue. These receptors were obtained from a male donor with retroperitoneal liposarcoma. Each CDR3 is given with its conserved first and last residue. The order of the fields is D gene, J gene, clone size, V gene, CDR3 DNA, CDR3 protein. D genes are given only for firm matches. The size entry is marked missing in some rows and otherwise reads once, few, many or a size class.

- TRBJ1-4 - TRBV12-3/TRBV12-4 TGTGCCAGCAGTTTGGGAGGCCTTGCAACTAATGAAAAACTGTTTTTT CASSLGGLATNEKLFF
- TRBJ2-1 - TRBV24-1 TGTGCCACCAGTGACTCCGACACGGCCAATGAGCAGTTCTTC CATSDSDTANEQFF
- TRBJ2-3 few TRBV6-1 TGTGCCAGCAGTGAAGCGCCAGGTCCCCCCAAAGAGCAGTATTTT CASSEAPGPPKEQYF
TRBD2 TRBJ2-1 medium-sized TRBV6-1 TGTGCCAGCAGTGAATTCGTCGGGGGGAATCAAGGGAATGAGCAGTTCTTC CASSEFVGGNQGNEQFF
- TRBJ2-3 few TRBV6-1 TGTGCCAGCAGTTACGAGGGGTTGGGGATGGAGACCCAGTATTTT CASSYEGLGMETQYF
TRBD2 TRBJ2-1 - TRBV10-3 TGTGCCATCGGAGGGGGACTAGCGGGAGGCTTTGGGGACCATGAGCAGTTCTTC CAIGGGLAGGFGDHEQFF
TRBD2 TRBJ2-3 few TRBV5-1 TGCGCCAGCAGCCCGTCAAGCGGGAACACAGATACGCAGTATTTT CASSPSSGNTDTQYF
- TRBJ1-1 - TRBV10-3 TGTGCCATCAGTGCTCAGGGTGAAGCTTTCTTT CAISAQGEAFF
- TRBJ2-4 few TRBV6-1 TGTGCCAGCAGTGAAGCAGTTCAGGGAGGCATTCAGTACTTC CASSEAVQGGIQYF
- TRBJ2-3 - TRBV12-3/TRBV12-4 TGTGCCAGCAGTTCTCTGGGCCACACAGATACGCAGTATTTT CASSSLGHTDTQYF